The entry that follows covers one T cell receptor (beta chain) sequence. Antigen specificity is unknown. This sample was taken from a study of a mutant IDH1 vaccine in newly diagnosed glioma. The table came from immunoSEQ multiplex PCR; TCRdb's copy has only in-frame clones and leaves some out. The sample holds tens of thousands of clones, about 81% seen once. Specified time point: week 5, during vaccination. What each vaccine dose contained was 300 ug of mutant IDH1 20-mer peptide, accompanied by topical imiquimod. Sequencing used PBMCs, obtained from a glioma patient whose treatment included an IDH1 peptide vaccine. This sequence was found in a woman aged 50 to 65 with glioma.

CDR3 DNA sequence: TGTGCCAGCAGCTGGGGGCAGGGTATAGGCTTCACGGATACGCAGTATTTT. The encoded protein is CASSWGQGIGFTDTQYF. This chain uses TRBV5-4 with TRBJ2-3, with D maybe TRBD1 (6 bases). CDR3 length: 17 residues. V shed 3 bases and J shed 6 bases, with 23 bases lying between them. In germline, CDR1 is SGHNT, CDR2 YYREEE (reference sequence).